Included here is one TCR beta chain sequence, with context. Its antigen is not known. The data stem from a study of T cell clones after liver transplantation. On the study more broadly: HCV positivity affected three of eight recipients; the rest lacked autoimmune or viral indications. Study-wide points: A significant post-transplant drop in circulating graft-donor-reactive CD4 TCRbeta sequences occurred in most of the 8 subjects. Graft donor-reactive T cells possibly entered the graft instead of undergoing deletion.

The germline gives CDR1 SGHTA, CDR2 FQGTGA. The CDR3 totals 19 residues. V was clipped by 4 bases and J by 1 base; unmatched bases: 12. TCRbeta sequences of proliferating CFSE-low MLR cells were labeled alloreactive. Pre-transplant recipient cells responded to graft donor PBMCs, splenocytes, lymph-node cells, or third-party PBMCs. Libraries were prepared by immunoSEQ multiplex PCR; TCRdb keeps only in-frame clonotypes and omits some of them. The sample has thousands of clones, roughly 39% seen once; the top ten hold roughly an eighth. The origin of this receptor is a human patient who received a liver transplant. Some T cells could come from the graft donor. V is TRBV7-3 and J is TRBJ2-1, with 11 bases identical to TRBD2. Sequencing input: CD4+ T cells from cultured PBMCs. The CDR3 DNA follows: TGTGCCAGCAGCTCCACCCCCCCCGGGACTAGCGGATCCTACAATGAGCAGTTCTTC. It is translated as CASSSTPPGTSGSYNEQFF. The variable domain in full, with the rest retrieved from reference TRBV7-3 and TRBJ2-1, is GAGVSQTPSNKVTEKGKYVELRCDPISGHTALYWYRQSLGQGPEFLIYFQGTGAADDSGLPNDRFFAVRPEGSVSTLKIQRTERGDSAVYLCASSSTPPGTSGSYNEQFFGPGTRLTVL.